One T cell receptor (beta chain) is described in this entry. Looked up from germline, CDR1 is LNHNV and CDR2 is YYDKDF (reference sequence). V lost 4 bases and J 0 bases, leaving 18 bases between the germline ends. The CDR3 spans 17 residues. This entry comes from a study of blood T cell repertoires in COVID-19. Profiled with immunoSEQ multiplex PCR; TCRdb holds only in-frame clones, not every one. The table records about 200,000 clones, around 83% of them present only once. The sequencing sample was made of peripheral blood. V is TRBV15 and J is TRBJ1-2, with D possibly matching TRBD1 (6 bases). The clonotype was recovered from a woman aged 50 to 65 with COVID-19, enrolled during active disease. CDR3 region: CATSKKGGWIANYGYTF. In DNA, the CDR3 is TGTGCCACCAGCAAGAAAGGGGGATGGATAGCTAACTATGGCTACACCTTC.